A selection of T cell receptor beta chains follows, all from one sample in a study of T cell repertoires in cytomegalovirus infection. TCRdb redid the calling of the reads with MiXCR, one entry per CDR3 protein. Among a few hundred thousand distinct CDR3 sequences listed, around two fifths were seen once. No antigens are known for them. The material was cultured PBMCs, obtained from culture after CMV antigen stimulation. The source is a human donor in good health (CMV status not recorded). Some clones in this sample may be carry-over from other donors' samples. Both conserved end residues are part of each CDR3. D genes are given only for firm matches. Clone sizes are given selectively: once, few, many, or a class where the clone is expanded.

cdr3_aa cdr3_nt d_call j_call clone_size v_call
CASSFSRSAKNIQYF TGTGCCAGCAGTTTCAGTCGCTCAGCCAAAAACATTCAGTACTTC - TRBJ2-4 - TRBV12-3/TRBV12-4
CASSLRGVQETQYF TGTGCCAGCAGCTTACGGGGGGTCCAAGAGACCCAGTACTTC TRBD2 TRBJ2-5 many TRBV7-2
CASGFRGYGYTF TGTGCCAGCGGGTTCCGGGGGTATGGCTACACCTTC - TRBJ1-2 - TRBV19
CASSPRAPYGYTF TGTGCCAGCAGTCCCAGGGCACCCTATGGCTACACCTTC - TRBJ1-2 few TRBV12-3/TRBV12-4
CASSLSRGDNTEAFF TGTGCCAGCTCACTATCGAGAGGGGACAACACTGAAGCTTTCTTT - TRBJ1-1 once TRBV18
CASSRQGGPGNTIYF TGTGCCAGCAGTCGACAGGGAGGACCTGGAAACACCATATATTTT TRBD1 TRBJ1-3 few TRBV7-9
CSVVGGVSYNEQFF TGCAGCGTTGTGGGGGGAGTATCCTACAATGAGCAGTTCTTC - TRBJ2-1 - TRBV29-1
CASSAGGVGGNQPQHF TGTGCCAGCAGCGCGGGAGGGGTTGGAGGCAATCAGCCCCAGCATTTT - TRBJ1-5 few TRBV7-2
CSATGLAGHTGELFF TGCAGTGCTACCGGACTAGCGGGGCACACCGGGGAGCTGTTTTTT TRBD2 TRBJ2-2 - TRBV20-1
CASRYTGLSNQPQHF TGTGCCAGTAGGTACACAGGGTTGAGCAATCAGCCCCAGCATTTT - TRBJ1-5 - TRBV19
CSASTPLGPSYEQYF TGCAGTGCTAGCACCCCCCTGGGGCCTTCCTACGAGCAGTACTTC - TRBJ2-7 - TRBV20-1
CASSLRLNFNQPQHF TGTGCCAGCAGCTTACGGTTGAATTTTAATCAGCCCCAGCATTTT - TRBJ1-5 few TRBV7-2
CASSFGGWSDTEAFF TGTGCCAGCAGCTTTGGAGGGTGGTCGGATACTGAAGCTTTCTTT - TRBJ1-1 few TRBV5-6
CSVEFNEKLFF TGCAGCGTTGAGTTTAATGAAAAACTGTTTTTT - TRBJ1-4 - TRBV29-1
CSVEDPQGLWDEQFF TGCAGCGTTGAAGATCCGCAGGGTCTCTGGGATGAGCAGTTCTTC - TRBJ2-1 - TRBV29-1
CASSLGGQPQHF TGTGCCAGCAGCTTAGGAGGTCAGCCCCAGCATTTT - TRBJ1-5 many TRBV7-2
CATARAGTQYF TGTGCCACCGCCAGGGCGGGGACCCAGTACTTC - TRBJ2-5 - TRBV7-8
CASSFGVTQETQYF TGTGCCAGCAGCTTTGGAGTAACTCAAGAGACCCAGTACTTC - TRBJ2-5 - TRBV5-5
CASSSHTETYNEQFF TGTGCCAGCAGTTCCCATACGGAGACCTACAATGAGCAGTTCTTC - TRBJ2-1 - TRBV28
CASSPQGHGSYNEQFF TGTGCCAGCTCACCACAGGGGCATGGCTCCTACAATGAGCAGTTCTTC - TRBJ2-1 - TRBV18
CASSDPPGARETQYF TGTGCCAGCAGTGATCCCCCAGGAGCGCGGGAGACCCAGTACTTC - TRBJ2-5 few TRBV25-1
CASSFQGSGNTIYF TGTGCCAGCAGCTTCCAGGGGTCTGGAAACACCATATATTTT - TRBJ1-3 few TRBV7-2
CASSLVGTVNTEAFF TGTGCCAGCAGCTTAGTAGGGACGGTGAACACTGAAGCTTTCTTT - TRBJ1-1 many TRBV7-2
CASSYNRVAGELFF TGTGCCAGCAGCTACAACAGGGTCGCCGGGGAGCTGTTTTTT - TRBJ2-2 - TRBV6-5
CASSLRRLDTIYF TGTGCCAGCAGCTTGCGACGGCTGGACACCATATATTTT - TRBJ1-3 - TRBV5-4
CSAPEWDNEYGYTF TGCAGTGCTCCAGAGTGGGACAATGAATATGGCTACACCTTC - TRBJ1-2 - TRBV20-1
CASSPRQGYSDTQYF TGTGCCAGCAGCCCACGACAGGGGTATTCAGATACGCAGTATTTT TRBD1 TRBJ2-3 - TRBV7-8
CSAPSLAGNNEQFF TGCAGTGCCCCGAGTTTAGCGGGGAACAATGAGCAGTTCTTC TRBD2 TRBJ2-1 - TRBV20-1